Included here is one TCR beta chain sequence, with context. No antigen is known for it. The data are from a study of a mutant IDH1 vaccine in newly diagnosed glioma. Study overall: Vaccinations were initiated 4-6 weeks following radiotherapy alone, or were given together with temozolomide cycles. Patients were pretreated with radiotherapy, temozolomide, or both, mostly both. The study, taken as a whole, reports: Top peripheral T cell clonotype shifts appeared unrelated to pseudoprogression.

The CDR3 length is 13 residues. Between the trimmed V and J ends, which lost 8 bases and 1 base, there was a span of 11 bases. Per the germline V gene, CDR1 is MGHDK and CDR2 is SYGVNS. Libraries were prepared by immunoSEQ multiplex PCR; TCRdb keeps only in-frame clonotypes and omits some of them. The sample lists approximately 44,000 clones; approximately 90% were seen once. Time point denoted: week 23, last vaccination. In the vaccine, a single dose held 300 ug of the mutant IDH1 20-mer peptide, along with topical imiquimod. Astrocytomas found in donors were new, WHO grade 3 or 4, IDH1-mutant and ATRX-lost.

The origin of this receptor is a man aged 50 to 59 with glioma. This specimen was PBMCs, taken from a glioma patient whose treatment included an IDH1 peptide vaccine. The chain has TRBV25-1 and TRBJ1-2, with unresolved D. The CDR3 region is CASGRTGNYGYTF. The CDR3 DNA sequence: TGTGCCAGCGGAAGGACGGGTAACTATGGCTACACCTTC.